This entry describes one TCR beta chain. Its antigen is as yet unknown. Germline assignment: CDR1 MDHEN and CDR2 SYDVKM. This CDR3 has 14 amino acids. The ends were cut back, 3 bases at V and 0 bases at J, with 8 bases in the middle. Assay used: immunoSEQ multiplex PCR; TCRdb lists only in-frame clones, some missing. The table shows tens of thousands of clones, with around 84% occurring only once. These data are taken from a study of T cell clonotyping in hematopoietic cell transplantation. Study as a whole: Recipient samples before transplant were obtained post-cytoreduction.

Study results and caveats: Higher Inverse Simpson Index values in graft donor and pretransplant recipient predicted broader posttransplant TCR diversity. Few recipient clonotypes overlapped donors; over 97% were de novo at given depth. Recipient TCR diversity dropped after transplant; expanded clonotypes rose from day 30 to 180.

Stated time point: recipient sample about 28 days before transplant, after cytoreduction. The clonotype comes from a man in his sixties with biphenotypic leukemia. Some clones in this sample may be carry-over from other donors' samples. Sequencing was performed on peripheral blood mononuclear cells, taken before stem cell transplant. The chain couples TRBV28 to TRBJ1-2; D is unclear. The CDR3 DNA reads TGTGCCAGCAGTTTGTGGACGGCTAACTATGGCTACACCTTC. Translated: CASSLWTANYGYTF.